This T cell receptor (beta chain) stems from a study of blood T cell repertoires in COVID-19. The wider study: T cells, B-cell-depleted T cells, or PBMCs supplied cDNA or gDNA.

The CDR3 covers 13 residues. In germline, CDR1 is LGHDT, CDR2 YNNKEL (reference sequence). Between the trimmed V and J ends, which lost 0 bases and 8 bases, there was a span of 10 bases. Profiling relied on immunoSEQ multiplex PCR, and the TCRdb table lists in-frame clones only, not all of them. This table holds some 80,000 clones, roughly 78% found once. The J gene is TRBJ1-1, the V gene TRBV3-1 (or the pseudogene TRBV3-2); D call uncertain. Sequenced input: peripheral blood. This receptor was identified in a woman aged 80 or over with active or convalescent COVID-19. The CDR3: CASSQDRGLEAFF. In nucleotides, the CDR3 is TGTGCCAGCAGCCAAGATAGAGGCCTGGAAGCTTTCTTT.